This T cell receptor (beta chain) was retrieved from a study of cytotoxic CD8 clonotypes in ibrutinib-treated CLL. Notes on this clone: Its target is unknown.

TCRdb's table, derived via immunoSEQ multiplex PCR, lists solely in-frame clones and lacks some. The sample lists around 310,000 clones, just under 80% occurring once. The ends lost 6 bases at V and 2 bases at J; junction bases unmatched: 8. This CDR3 is built from 16 residues. CDR1 is SNHLY, CDR2 FYNNEI, per germline. Overall study results and limits: The clonality went up when patients responded to ibrutinib and dropped back toward baseline at progression. Age-matched healthy donor levels were exceeded by baseline clonality, which tracked circulating CD8+ T-cell counts.

The sequence was collected from a human donor with chronic lymphocytic leukemia. The specimen comprised PBMCs, sampled before ibrutinib treatment. The chain links TRBV2 to TRBJ2-5, with 11 bases matching TRBD2. DNA of the CDR3: TGTGCCAGCAGCGGAGGACTAGCGGGCCCTCAAGAGACCCAGTACTTC. It encodes CASSGGLAGPQETQYF.